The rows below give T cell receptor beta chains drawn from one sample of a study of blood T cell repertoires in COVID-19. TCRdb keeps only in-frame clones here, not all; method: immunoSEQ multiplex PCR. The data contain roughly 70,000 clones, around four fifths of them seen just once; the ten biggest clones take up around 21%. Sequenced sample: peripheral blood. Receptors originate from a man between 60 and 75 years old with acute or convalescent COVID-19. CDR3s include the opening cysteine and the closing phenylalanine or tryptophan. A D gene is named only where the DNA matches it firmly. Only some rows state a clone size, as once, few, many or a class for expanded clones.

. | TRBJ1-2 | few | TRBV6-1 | CASSEARGSTENNYGYTF | TGTGCCAGCAGTGAAGCGCGAGGTTCGACAGAAAATAACTATGGCTACACCTTC
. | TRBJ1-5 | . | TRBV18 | CASSTGFDQPQHF | TGTGCCAGCTCCACAGGGTTCGATCAGCCCCAGCATTTT
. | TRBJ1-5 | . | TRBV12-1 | CASSSQHGGGNQPQHF | TGTGCCAGCAGCTCCCAGCATGGAGGTGGCAATCAGCCCCAGCATTTT
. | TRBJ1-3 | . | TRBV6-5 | CASSLDSGNTIYF | TGTGCCAGTAGTCTAGACTCTGGAAACACCATATATTTT
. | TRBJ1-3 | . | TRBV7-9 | CASSPNGGTSSGNTIYF | TGTGCCAGCAGCCCCAATGGGGGCACCTCCTCTGGAAACACCATATATTTT
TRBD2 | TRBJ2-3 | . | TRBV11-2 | CASSSRPLTSGGTDTQYF | TGTGCCAGCAGCTCCAGACCCCTGACTAGCGGGGGGACAGATACGCAGTATTTT
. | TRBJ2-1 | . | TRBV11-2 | CASSSPLGEQFF | TGTGCCAGCAGCTCCCCCCTCGGGGAGCAGTTCTTC
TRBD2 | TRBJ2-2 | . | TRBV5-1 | CASSLNPGGANTGELFF | TGCGCCAGCAGCTTGAACCCCGGGGGGGCGAACACCGGGGAGCTGTTTTTT
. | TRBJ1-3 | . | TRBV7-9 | CASSLFQGGGNTIYF | TGTGCCAGCAGCTTATTTCAGGGCGGTGGAAACACCATATATTTT
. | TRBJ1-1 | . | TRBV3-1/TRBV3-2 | CASSQDEGSLRGRAEAFF | TGTGCCAGCAGCCAAGATGAAGGATCTCTTAGGGGGAGGGCTGAAGCTTTCTTT
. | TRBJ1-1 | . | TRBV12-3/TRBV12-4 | CASSLQGVAFF | TGTGCCAGCAGTTTGCAGGGTGTAGCTTTCTTT
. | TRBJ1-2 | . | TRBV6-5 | CASSYTIGTPRNGYTF | TGTGCCAGCAGTTATACGATAGGGACACCCAGGAATGGCTACACCTTC
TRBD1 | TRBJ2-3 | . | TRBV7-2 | CASSFEGTGNPYF | TGTGCCAGCAGCTTCGAGGGGACAGGGAATCCGTATTTT
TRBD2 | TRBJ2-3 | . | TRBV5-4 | CASSWDYSTDTQYF | TGTGCCAGCAGCTGGGACTACAGCACAGATACGCAGTATTTT
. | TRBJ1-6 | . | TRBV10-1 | CASTPRGLDSPLHF | TGCGCCAGCACCCCGCGGGGGCTAGATTCACCCCTCCACTTT
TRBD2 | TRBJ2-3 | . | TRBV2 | CASRGTSGGSAGLDTQYF | TGTGCCAGCAGAGGGACTAGCGGGGGGTCCGCGGGATTGGATACGCAGTATTTT
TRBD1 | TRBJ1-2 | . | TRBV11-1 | CASSTGTGYGYTF | TGTGCCAGTTCAACCGGGACAGGCTATGGCTACACCTTC
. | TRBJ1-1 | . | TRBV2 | CASSEGRYTEAFF | TGTGCCAGCAGTGAGGGCAGATACACTGAAGCTTTCTTT
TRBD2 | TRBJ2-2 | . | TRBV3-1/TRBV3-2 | CASRRLAGGNTGELFF | TGTGCCAGCCGTAGGCTAGCGGGGGGGAACACCGGGGAGCTGTTTTTT
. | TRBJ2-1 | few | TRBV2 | CASRSSYNEQFF | TGTGCCAGCAGGAGTTCCTACAATGAGCAGTTCTTC
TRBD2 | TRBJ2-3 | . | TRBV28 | CATLGTSGSPSTDTQYF | TGTGCCACCCTTGGGACTAGCGGGAGCCCTAGCACAGATACGCAGTATTTT
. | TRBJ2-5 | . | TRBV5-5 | CASSLPGAGETQYF | TGTGCCAGCAGCCTACCGGGAGCTGGAGAGACCCAGTACTTC
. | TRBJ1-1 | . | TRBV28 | CASRLPGVSTEAFF | TGTGCCAGCAGACTTCCCGGGGTTAGCACTGAAGCTTTCTTT
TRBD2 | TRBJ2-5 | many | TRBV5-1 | CASSLASGPQETQYF | TGCGCCAGCAGCTTGGCTAGCGGCCCCCAAGAGACCCAGTACTTC
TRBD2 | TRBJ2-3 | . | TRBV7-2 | CASSTTSGADTQYF | TGTGCCAGCAGCACGACTAGCGGAGCAGATACGCAGTATTTT
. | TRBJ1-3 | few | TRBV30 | CAWKGAGNTIYF | TGTGCCTGGAAGGGGGCTGGAAACACCATATATTTT
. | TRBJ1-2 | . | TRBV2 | CASSEMGEGYTF | TGTGCCAGCAGTGAAATGGGAGAGGGCTACACCTTC
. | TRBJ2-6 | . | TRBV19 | CASSIDGSLGETFGANVLTF | TGTGCCAGTAGTATAGACGGGTCGCTAGGGGAAACGTTTGGGGCCAACGTCCTGACTTTC
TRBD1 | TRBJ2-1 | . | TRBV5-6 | CASSGRDRSYNEQFF | TGTGCCAGCAGCGGCCGGGACAGGTCCTACAATGAGCAGTTCTTC
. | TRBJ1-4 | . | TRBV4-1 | CASSPSTGFSPVNEKLFF | TGCGCCAGCAGCCCGTCTACAGGGTTCTCTCCAGTTAATGAAAAACTGTTTTTT
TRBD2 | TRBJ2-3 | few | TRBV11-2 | CASSSRTSGRNPDTQYF | TGTGCCAGCAGCTCGCGGACTAGCGGGAGGAACCCAGATACGCAGTATTTT
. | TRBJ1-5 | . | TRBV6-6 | CASSSQQPQHF | TGTGCCAGCAGTTCACAGCAGCCCCAGCATTTT
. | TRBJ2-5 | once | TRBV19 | CASSSNPRGVETQYF | TGTGCCAGTAGTTCTAACCCCAGGGGTGTCGAGACCCAGTACTTC
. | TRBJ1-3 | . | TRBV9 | CASSVDQGNTIYF | TGTGCCAGCAGCGTAGATCAGGGAAACACCATATATTTT
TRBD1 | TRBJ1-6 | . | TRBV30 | CAWSSGTDNSPLHF | TGTGCCTGGAGTTCCGGGACAGATAATTCACCCCTCCACTTT
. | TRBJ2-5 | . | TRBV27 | CASSGQNEETQYF | TGTGCCAGCAGTGGGCAGAACGAAGAGACCCAGTACTTC
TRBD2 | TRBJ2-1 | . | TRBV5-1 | CASSPGLAGGQFF | TGCGCCAGCAGCCCCGGACTAGCGGGAGGACAGTTCTTC
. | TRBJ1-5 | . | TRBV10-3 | CAISEWASSNQPQHF | TGTGCCATCAGTGAGTGGGCCAGTAGCAATCAGCCCCAGCATTTT
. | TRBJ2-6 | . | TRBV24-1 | CATSGGTLSGANVLTF | TGTGCCACCAGCGGAGGGACCCTCTCTGGGGCCAACGTCCTGACTTTC
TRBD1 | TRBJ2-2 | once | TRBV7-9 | CASSLFRDRGNTGELFF | TGTGCCAGCAGCTTATTCCGGGACAGGGGAAACACCGGGGAGCTGTTTTTT
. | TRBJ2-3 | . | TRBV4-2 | CASSQEQGTSDTQYF | TGTGCCAGCAGCCAAGAACAGGGCACGTCGGATACGCAGTATTTT
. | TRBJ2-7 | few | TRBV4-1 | CASSRLTLLGEVLSYEQYF | TGCGCCAGCAGCCGCCTTACCTTACTAGGGGAGGTACTCTCCTACGAGCAGTACTTC
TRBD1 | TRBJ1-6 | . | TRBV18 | CASSPGTATVGGRDSPLHF | TGTGCCAGCTCACCTGGGACAGCCACAGTGGGGGGACGAGATTCACCCCTCCACTTT